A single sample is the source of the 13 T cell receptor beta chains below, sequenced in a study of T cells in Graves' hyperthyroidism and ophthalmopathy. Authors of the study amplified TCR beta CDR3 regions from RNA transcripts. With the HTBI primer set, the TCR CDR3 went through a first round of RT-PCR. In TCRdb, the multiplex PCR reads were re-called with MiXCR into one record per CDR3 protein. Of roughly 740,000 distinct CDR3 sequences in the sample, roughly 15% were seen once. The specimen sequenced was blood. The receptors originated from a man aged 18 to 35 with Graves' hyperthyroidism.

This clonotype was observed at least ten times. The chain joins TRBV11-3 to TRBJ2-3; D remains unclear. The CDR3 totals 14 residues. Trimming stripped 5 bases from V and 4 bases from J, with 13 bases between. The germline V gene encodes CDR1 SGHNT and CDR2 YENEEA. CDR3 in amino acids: CASSLGPAADTQYF. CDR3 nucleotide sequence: TGTGCCAGCAGCCTTGGGCCGGCAGCAGATACGCAGTATTTT. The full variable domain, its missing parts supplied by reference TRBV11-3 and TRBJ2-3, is EAGVVQSPRYKIIEKKQPVAFWCNPISGHNTLYWYLQNLGQGPELLIRYENEEAVDDSQLPKDRFSAERLKGVDSTLKIQPAELGDSAVYLCASSLGPAADTQYFGPGTRLTVL.

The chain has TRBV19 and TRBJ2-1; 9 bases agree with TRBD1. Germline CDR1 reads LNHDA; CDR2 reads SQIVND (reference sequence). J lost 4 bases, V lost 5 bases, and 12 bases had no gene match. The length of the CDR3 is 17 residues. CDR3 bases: TGTGCCAGTAGTCCGAGGGACAGGGAAGGATTTTACAATGAGCAGTTCTTC. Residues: CASSPRDREGFYNEQFF.

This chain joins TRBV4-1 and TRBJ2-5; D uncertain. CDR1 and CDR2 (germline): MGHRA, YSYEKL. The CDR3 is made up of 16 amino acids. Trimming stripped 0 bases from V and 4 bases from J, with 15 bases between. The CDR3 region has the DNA TGCGCCAGCAGCCAAGACAGGTCTACCTGGGGAGAGACCCAGTACTTC. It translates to CASSQDRSTWGETQYF.

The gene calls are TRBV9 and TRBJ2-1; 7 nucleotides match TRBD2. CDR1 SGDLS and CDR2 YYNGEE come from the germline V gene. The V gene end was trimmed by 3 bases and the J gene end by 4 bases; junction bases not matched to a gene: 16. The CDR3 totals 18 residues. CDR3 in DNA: TGTGCCAGCAGCGACCACTTGGGGGGGGAGGTGGGTTACAATGAGCAGTTCTTC. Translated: CASSDHLGGEVGYNEQFF.

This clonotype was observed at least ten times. CDR3 residues: CASSLRPTQGQGRVTQYF. In DNA, the CDR3 is TGTGCCAGCAGCTTGAGGCCAACGCAGGGACAGGGGCGGGTGACCCAGTACTTC. The rearrangement uses TRBV11-2 and TRBJ2-5; 10 nucleotides line up with TRBD1. Trimming cost V 3 bases and J 7 bases; bases outside gene matches: 17. In germline, CDR1 is SGHAT, CDR2 FQNNGV. This CDR3 has 18 amino acids.

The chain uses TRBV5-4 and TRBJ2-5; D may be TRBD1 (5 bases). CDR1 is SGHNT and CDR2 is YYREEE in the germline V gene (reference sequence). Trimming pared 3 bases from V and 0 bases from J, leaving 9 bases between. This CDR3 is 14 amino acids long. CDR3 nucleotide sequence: TGTGCCAGCAGCTCACACAGGAACCAAGAGACCCAGTACTTC. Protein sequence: CASSSHRNQETQYF. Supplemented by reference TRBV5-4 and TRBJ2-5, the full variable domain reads ETGVTQSPTHLIKTRGQQVTLRCSSQSGHNTVSWYQQALGQGPQFIFQYYREEENGRGNFPPRFSGLQFPNYSSELNVNALELDDSALYLCASSSHRNQETQYFGPGTRLLVL.

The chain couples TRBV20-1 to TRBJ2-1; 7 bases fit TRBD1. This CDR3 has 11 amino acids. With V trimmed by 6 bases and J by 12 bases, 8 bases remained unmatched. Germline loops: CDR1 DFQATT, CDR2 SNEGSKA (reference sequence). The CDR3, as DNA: TGCAGTGCAAGAACAGGGGCAATGCAGTTCTTC. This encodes CSARTGAMQFF.

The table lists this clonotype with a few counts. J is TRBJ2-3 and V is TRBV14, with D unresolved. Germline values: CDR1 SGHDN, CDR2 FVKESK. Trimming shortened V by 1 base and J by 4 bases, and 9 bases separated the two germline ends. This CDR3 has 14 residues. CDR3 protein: CASSQVLEADTQYF. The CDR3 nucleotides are TGTGCCAGCAGCCAAGTGTTAGAAGCAGATACGCAGTATTTT.

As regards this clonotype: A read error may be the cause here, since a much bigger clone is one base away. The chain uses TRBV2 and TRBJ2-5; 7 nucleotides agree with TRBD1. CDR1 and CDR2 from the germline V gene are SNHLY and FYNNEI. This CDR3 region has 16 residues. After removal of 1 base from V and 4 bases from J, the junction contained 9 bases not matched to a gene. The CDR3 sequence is CASSEGEGGGGETQYF. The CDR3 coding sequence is TGTGCCAGCAGTGAAGGGGAAGGGGGCGGTGGAGAGACCCAGTACTTC.

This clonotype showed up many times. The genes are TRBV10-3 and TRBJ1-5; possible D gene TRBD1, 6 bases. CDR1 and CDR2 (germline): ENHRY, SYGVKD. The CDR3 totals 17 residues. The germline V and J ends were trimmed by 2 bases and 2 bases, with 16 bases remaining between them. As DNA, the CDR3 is TGTGCCATCAGTGAGCGCCCTCGGACAGAAGGCAATCAGCCCCAGCATTTT. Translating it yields CAISERPRTEGNQPQHF.

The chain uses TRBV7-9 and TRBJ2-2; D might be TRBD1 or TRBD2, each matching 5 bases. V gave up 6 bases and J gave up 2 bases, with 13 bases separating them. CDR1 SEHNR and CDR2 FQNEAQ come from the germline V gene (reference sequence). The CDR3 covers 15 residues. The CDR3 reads CASSPTGANTGELFF. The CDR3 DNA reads TGTGCCAGCAGTCCTACCGGGGCAAACACCGGGGAGCTGTTTTTT.

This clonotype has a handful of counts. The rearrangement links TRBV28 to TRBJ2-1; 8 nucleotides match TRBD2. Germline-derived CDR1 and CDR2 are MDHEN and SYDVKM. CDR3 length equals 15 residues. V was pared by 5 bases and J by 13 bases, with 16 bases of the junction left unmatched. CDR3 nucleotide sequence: TGTGCCAGCAGTCTCGTCACTAGCGGTCTTATACCTCAGTTCTTC. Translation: CASSLVTSGLIPQFF.

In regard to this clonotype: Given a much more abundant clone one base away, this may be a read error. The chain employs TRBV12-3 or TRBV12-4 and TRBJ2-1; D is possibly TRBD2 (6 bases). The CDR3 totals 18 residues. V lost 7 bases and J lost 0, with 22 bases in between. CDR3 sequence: CASTLSGFTSPSYNEQFF. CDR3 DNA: TGTGCCAGCACCCTCAGCGGGTTCACCTCCCCCTCCTACAATGAGCAGTTCTTC.